This paragraph reports one T cell receptor beta chain. Its antigen remains unidentified. It may be a read error: a sequence one base away is much more abundant. The data were taken from a study of regulatory T cells in long-lasting Graves disease. The TCR beta library used iRepertoire HTBI primers with Arm-PCR amplification of CDR3. Each CDR3 protein is one row after TCRdb ran MiXCR on the multiplex PCR reads. This table holds roughly 470,000 distinct CDR3 sequences, more than 20% found once. Time point in this sample: persistent/refractory GD, antithyroid drugs over 5 years with positive TRAb. With RNA extracted from PBMCs as input, the TCR library was made. Investigators report Graves' disease was diagnosed under American Thyroid Association guidelines. The EDTA tubes were filled with 8.5 to 9.5 milliliters of drawn peripheral blood. The V gene's germline CDR1 is MDHEN and CDR2 SYDVKM. V was pared by 2 bases and J by 0 bases, with 9 bases of the junction left unmatched. The CDR3 is made up of 18 amino acids.

Findings and caveats of the study: Sharing of public clonotypes was greater in persistent patients (approximately 2,700) than in new patients (around 930). Those with persistent Graves' had less TCR diversity than newly diagnosed patients.

This rearrangement joins TRBV28 to TRBJ2-7, with TRBD2 matching over 11 bases. Specimen: peripheral blood mononuclear cells (PBMCs), collected when the disease was refractory, from a patient treated with antithyroid drugs. This receptor was taken from a female donor with Graves disease. CDR3 DNA sequence: TGTGCCAGCAGTTTAACAGCTAGCGGGAGGCGGTACTCCTACGAGCAGTACTTC. As protein: CASSLTASGRRYSYEQYF.